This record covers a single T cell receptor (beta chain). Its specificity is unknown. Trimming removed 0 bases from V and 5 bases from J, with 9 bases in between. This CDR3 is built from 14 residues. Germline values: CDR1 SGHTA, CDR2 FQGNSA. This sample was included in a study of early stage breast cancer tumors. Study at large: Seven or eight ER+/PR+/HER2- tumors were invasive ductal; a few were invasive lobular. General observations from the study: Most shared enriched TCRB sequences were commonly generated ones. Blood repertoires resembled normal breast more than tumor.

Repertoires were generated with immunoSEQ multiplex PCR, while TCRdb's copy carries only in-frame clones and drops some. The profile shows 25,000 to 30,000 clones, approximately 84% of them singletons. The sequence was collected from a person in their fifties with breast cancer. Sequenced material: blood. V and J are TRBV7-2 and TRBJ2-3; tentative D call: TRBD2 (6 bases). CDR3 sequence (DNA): TGTGCCAGCAGCTTAGCGCCAGCGGGAGATACGCAGTATTTT. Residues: CASSLAPAGDTQYF. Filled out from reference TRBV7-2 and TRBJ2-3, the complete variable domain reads GAGVSQSPSNKVTEKGKDVELRCDPISGHTALYWYRQSLGQGLEFLIYFQGNSAPDKSGLPSDRFSAERTGGSVSTLTIQRTQQEDSAVYLCASSLAPAGDTQYFGPGTRLTVL.